The source of this T cell receptor beta chain is a study of T cells after yellow fever vaccination. From germline, CDR1 is SGHRS and CDR2 YFSETQ. V was cut by 3 bases and J by 0 bases, with 7 bases left in between. The CDR3 has 15 residues. TCRdb independently ran MiXCR on the 5' RACE reads; one entry per CDR3 protein. Of about 430,000 distinct CDR3 sequences in the sample, roughly 20% were seen once. The source is a man between 18 and 29 years old who received the YFV17D yellow fever vaccine. V usage is TRBV5-1 and J usage is TRBJ2-6; D gene uncertain. The sequenced sample was PBMCs, obtained before the yellow fever booster vaccination. The DNA of the CDR3 is TGCGCCAGCAGCTCTGCCCCCTCTGGGGCCAACGTCCTGACTTTC. Residues: CASSSAPSGANVLTF.